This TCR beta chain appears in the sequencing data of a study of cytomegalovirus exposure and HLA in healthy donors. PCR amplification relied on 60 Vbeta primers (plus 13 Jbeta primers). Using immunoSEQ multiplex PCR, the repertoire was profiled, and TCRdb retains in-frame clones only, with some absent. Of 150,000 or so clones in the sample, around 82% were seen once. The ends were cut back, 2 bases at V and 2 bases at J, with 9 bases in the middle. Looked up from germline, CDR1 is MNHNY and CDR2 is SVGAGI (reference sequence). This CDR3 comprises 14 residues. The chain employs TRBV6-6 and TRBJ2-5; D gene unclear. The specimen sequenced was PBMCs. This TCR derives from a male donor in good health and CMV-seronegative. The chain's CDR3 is CASSYPPQQETQYF. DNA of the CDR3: TGTGCCAGCAGTTACCCACCACAACAAGAGACCCAGTACTTC.